A single sample is the source of the 27 T cell receptor beta chains below, sequenced in a study of CD8 T cell repertoires and HIV-1 epitope variants. The protocol was immunoSEQ multiplex PCR, while the TCRdb copy is restricted to in-frame clones and leaves out a portion. The profile covers 6,000 to 8,000 clones, with 55% to 65% appearing a single time and approximately 40% taken by the ten largest. What these receptors recognize is not known. Material for sequencing was cultured CD8+ T cells derived from PBMCs. These receptors were taken from a male donor with HIV.

This clone occurred a few times. The V gene is TRBV19, the J gene TRBJ1-3; no clear D. V was cut by 10 bases and J by 0 bases, with 10 bases left in between. Per germline, CDR1 LNHDA and CDR2 SQIVND (reference sequence). CDR3 length: 13 residues. CDR3 bases: TGTGCCACCTCGGACCTCTCTGGAAACACCATATATTTT. Translating it yields CATSDLSGNTIYF.

The V gene is TRBV11-2, the J gene TRBJ2-1; 7 bases are shared with TRBD1. V lost 6 bases to trimming and J lost 8 bases; unmatched junction nucleotides: 10. Germline V gene lookup returns CDR1 SGHAT and CDR2 FQNNGV. The length of the CDR3 is 14 residues. In nucleotides, the CDR3 is TGTGCCAGCAGTAGTGGCAGGGGGACGGATGAGCAGTTCTTC. Protein: CASSSGRGTDEQFF. The full variable domain, with the rest looked up from reference TRBV11-2 and TRBJ2-1, is EAGVAQSPRYKIIEKRQSVAFWCNPISGHATLYWYQQILGQGPKLLIQFQNNGVVDDSQLPKDRFSAERLKGVDSTLKIQPAKLEDSAVYLCASSSGRGTDEQFFGPGTRLTVL.

The J gene is TRBJ2-7, the V gene TRBV13, with D possibly matching TRBD2 (5 bases). Per germline, CDR1 PRHDT and CDR2 FYEKMQ (reference sequence). Trimming removed 3 bases at V and 1 base at J, with 7 bases between. This CDR3 has 13 amino acids. The CDR3 is CASSFLASYEQYF. In DNA, the CDR3 is TGTGCCAGCAGCTTTCTAGCTTCCTACGAGCAGTACTTC.

This clone has just a few counts. This rearrangement joins TRBV30 to TRBJ2-1; tentatively, D is TRBD1 (5 bases). The germline V gene has CDR1 GTSNPN and CDR2 SVGIG (reference sequence). Trimming shortened V by 0 bases and J by 5 bases, and 11 bases separated the two germline ends. The CDR3 is 14 amino acids. The CDR3 DNA follows: TGTGCCTGGAGTGTAGGGGCAGGGAACAATGAGCAGTTCTTC. Translating gives CAWSVGAGNNEQFF.

The V and J genes are TRBV28 and TRBJ1-1; D is undetermined. Trimming took off 1 base at V and 1 base at J, with 7 bases between the two ends. Germline loops: CDR1 MDHEN, CDR2 SYDVKM. The CDR3 is 14 amino acids. The CDR3, as DNA: TGTGCCAGCAGTTTATTACCGTCGAACACTGAAGCTTTCTTT. Residues: CASSLLPSNTEAFF.

This chain uses TRBV9 with TRBJ1-1; 7 bases are shared with TRBD1. Germline V CDR1 and CDR2: SGDLS, YYNGEE. Trimming cost V 2 bases and J 6 bases; bases outside gene matches: 4. The CDR3 loop spans 13 amino acids. The CDR3 DNA sequence: TGTGCCAGCAGCGTCGGACAGGTTTCTGAAGCTTTCTTT. Residues: CASSVGQVSEAFF.

The rearrangement links TRBV5-5 to TRBJ1-2, with D possibly matching TRBD1 (6 bases). The CDR3 length is 16 residues. Trimming pared 0 bases from V and 8 bases from J, leaving 20 bases between. From germline, CDR1 is SGHKS and CDR2 YYEKEE (reference sequence). CDR3 region: CASSLDGRTVIKGYTF. The CDR3 DNA reads TGTGCCAGCAGCTTGGATGGTCGGACAGTAATTAAGGGCTACACCTTC.

In this sample, this clone is medium-sized. V gene TRBV28 combines with J gene TRBJ2-7; a weak D match, TRBD1 (6 bases). The germline V gene has CDR1 MDHEN and CDR2 SYDVKM. The CDR3 is 12 residues long. Trimming took 5 bases from V and 4 from J, leaving 9 bases between them. CDR3 protein: CASSRTVYEQYF. The CDR3 coding sequence is TGTGCCAGCAGTCGGACAGTATACGAGCAGTACTTC.

The chain combines TRBV19 with TRBJ2-7; no clear D. The V end lost 5 bases, the J end lost 3 bases, and 17 bases lay between the germline ends. Per germline, CDR1 LNHDA and CDR2 SQIVND (reference sequence). The CDR3 totals 15 residues. Here the CDR3 reads CASSRDQSPLYEQYF. The CDR3, as DNA: TGTGCCAGTAGTCGTGACCAGTCTCCCCTCTACGAGCAGTACTTC.

The V gene is TRBV5-5, the J gene TRBJ2-2; perhaps TRBD2 as D (6 bases). CDR3 length equals 14 residues. Between the trimmed V and J ends, which lost 2 bases and 6 bases, there was a span of 11 bases. Germline lookup yields CDR1 SGHKS and CDR2 YYEKEE (reference sequence). The CDR3 DNA is TGTGCCAGCAGCTTATGGGGGGACTCCGGGGAGCTGTTTTTT. Its translation: CASSLWGDSGELFF.

In DNA form, the CDR3 reads TGTGCCAGCAGCCCGGGGGTCAGGTCGTACCAAGAGACCCAGTACTTC. Its translation: CASSPGVRSYQETQYF. The J gene is TRBJ2-5, the V gene TRBV5-8; possibly TRBD2 for D (6 bases). The V end lost 4 bases, the J end lost 0 bases, and 16 bases lay between the germline ends. The germline CDR1 and CDR2 sequences are SGHTS and YDEGEE. This CDR3 spans 16 amino acids.

The V gene is TRBV6-4, the J gene TRBJ1-5; D perhaps matches TRBD1 (5 bases). The CDR3 is 14 amino acids. V dropped 10 bases and J dropped 0 bases, with 13 bases sitting between them. CDR1 and CDR2 (germline): MRHNA, SNTAGT. CDR3 residues: CAKGKGHSNQPQHF. CDR3 in DNA: TGTGCCAAGGGTAAGGGGCATAGCAATCAGCCCCAGCATTTT.

The V and J genes are TRBV29-1 and TRBJ2-1, with no clear D. The CDR3 runs to 12 residues. V shed 6 bases and J shed 6 bases, with 12 bases lying between them. CDR1 is SQVTM, CDR2 ANQGSEA, per germline. The CDR3 here is CSVLQRANEQFF. DNA for the CDR3: TGCAGCGTCCTCCAAAGGGCCAATGAGCAGTTCTTC.

The gene calls are TRBV27 and TRBJ2-2; 9 bases fit TRBD2. The CDR3 totals 15 residues. V was clipped by 6 bases and J by 5 bases; unmatched bases: 7. The V gene's germline CDR1 is MNHEY and CDR2 SMNVEV (reference sequence). Here the CDR3 reads CASSDKAGGTGELFF. CDR3 bases: TGTGCCAGCAGCGACAAAGCGGGGGGAACCGGGGAGCTGTTTTTT.

In this sample, this clone turned up once. This rearrangement joins TRBV5-5 to TRBJ1-3; 8 nucleotides match TRBD1. The CDR3 runs to 17 residues. V lost 0 bases and J lost 1; bases outside the gene matches: 6. The germline gives CDR1 SGHKS, CDR2 YYEKEE (reference sequence). The CDR3 region has the DNA TGTGCCAGCAGCTTGGCAGGACAGGGAGCATCTGGAAACACCATATATTTT. Protein sequence: CASSLAGQGASGNTIYF.

This clone was counted a few times. The chain is built from TRBV28 and TRBJ1-5; no clear D. V was trimmed by 5 bases and J by 0 bases, leaving 8 bases between them. There are 14 residues in the CDR3. Per the germline V gene, CDR1 is MDHEN and CDR2 is SYDVKM. The DNA for the CDR3 is TGTGCCAGCAGTCCAGTCGATAGCAATCAGCCCCAGCATTTT. Its translation is CASSPVDSNQPQHF. The full variable domain, rest sourced from reference TRBV28 and TRBJ1-5, is DVKVTQSSRYLVKRTGEKVFLECVQDMDHENMFWYRQDPGLGLRLIYFSYDVKMKEKGDIPEGYSVSREKKERFSLILESASTNQTSMYLCASSPVDSNQPQHFGDGTRLSIL.

The chain is built from TRBV28 and TRBJ1-4; D is uncertain. Germline lookup yields CDR1 MDHEN and CDR2 SYDVKM. V lost 5 bases, J lost 5 bases, and 15 bases lay in between. The CDR3 runs to 15 residues. CDR3 loop: CASSELLSRNEKLFF. The CDR3 DNA follows: TGTGCCAGCAGTGAACTTCTGAGTCGAAATGAAAAACTGTTTTTT.

This clone showed up just a few times. The chain has TRBV11-2 and TRBJ2-3; D is unresolved. The germline V and J ends were trimmed by 5 bases and 2 bases, with 14 bases remaining between them. The CDR3 covers 15 residues. CDR1 and CDR2 from the germline V gene are SGHAT and FQNNGV. Written as DNA, the CDR3 is TGTGCCAGCAGCCCATCCTCCTTTGACACAGATACGCAGTATTTT. It translates to CASSPSSFDTDTQYF.

The chain recombines TRBV13 with TRBJ1-1; no clear D. The germline CDR1 and CDR2 sequences are PRHDT and FYEKMQ (reference sequence). V was shortened by 5 bases and J by 3 bases, with 7 bases between the two germline ends. This CDR3 comprises 12 residues. CDR3 DNA sequence: TGTGCCAGCAGCCGTGGGGACACTGAAGCTTTCTTT. Translated: CASSRGDTEAFF.

CDR3 protein: CASSEGDSNQPQHF. In nucleotides, the CDR3 is TGTGCCAGCAGTGAGGGTGATAGCAATCAGCCCCAGCATTTT. This chain connects TRBV2 to TRBJ1-5, with D unclear. This CDR3 comprises 14 residues. Looked up from germline, CDR1 is SNHLY and CDR2 is FYNNEI. Trimming stripped 3 bases from V and 0 bases from J, with 6 bases between.

In nucleotides, the CDR3 is TGTGCCAGCAGCGCCGAAGGAGGCCAGGGAACTGAGCAGTTCTTC. This sequence encodes CASSAEGGQGTEQFF. The chain couples TRBV9 to TRBJ2-1, with D perhaps being TRBD1 or TRBD2 (5 bases each). Trimming cost V 3 bases and J 9 bases, with 19 bases left between them. Germline CDR1 is SGDLS and CDR2 is YYNGEE. This CDR3 has 15 amino acids.

V gene TRBV19 combines with J gene TRBJ2-7; D remains unclear. This CDR3 spans 12 amino acids. Trimming shortened V by 4 bases and J by 3 bases, and 7 bases separated the two germline ends. The germline gives CDR1 LNHDA, CDR2 SQIVND (reference sequence). The CDR3, as DNA: TGTGCCAGTAGTACTAACAGCTACGAGCAGTACTTC. It translates to CASSTNSYEQYF.

The rearrangement uses TRBV19 and TRBJ2-7, with D unclear. The CDR3 totals 14 residues. Germline lookup yields CDR1 LNHDA and CDR2 SQIVND (reference sequence). V lost 2 bases, J lost 2 bases, and 10 bases lay in between. The CDR3 coding sequence is TGTGCCAGTAGTATAACAGCCAGTACCTACGAGCAGTACTTC. Encoded protein: CASSITASTYEQYF. The full variable domain, in which reference TRBV19 and TRBJ2-7 provide the parts outside the CDR3, is DGGITQSPKYLFRKEGQNVTLSCEQNLNHDAMYWYRQDPGQGLRLIYYSQIVNDFQKGDIAEGYSVSREKKESFPLTVTSAQKNPTAFYLCASSITASTYEQYFGPGTRLTVT.

The V and J genes are TRBV13 and TRBJ2-7, with a tentative D call TRBD2 (6 bases). The V gene's germline CDR1 is PRHDT and CDR2 FYEKMQ (reference sequence). The CDR3 is 12 residues long. V gave up 3 bases and J gave up 7 bases, with 10 bases separating them. CDR3 sequence reads: CASSLGRNEQYF. CDR3 coding DNA: TGTGCCAGCAGCTTGGGGAGGAATGAGCAGTACTTC. Based on the CDR3 plus reference TRBV13 and TRBJ2-7, the full variable domain is AAGVIQSPRHLIKEKRETATLKCYPIPRHDTVYWYQQGPGQDPQFLISFYEKMQSDKGSIPDRFSAQQFSDYHSELNMSSLELGDSALYFCASSLGRNEQYFGPGTRLTVT.

The chain links TRBV28 to TRBJ2-1, with no clear D. The ends were cut back, 2 bases at V and 14 bases at J, with 10 bases in the middle. Germline loops: CDR1 MDHEN, CDR2 SYDVKM. This CDR3 has 11 amino acids. Here the CDR3 DNA reads TGTGCCAGCAGTTTAGGAGTAAAGGAGTTCTTC. Encoded protein: CASSLGVKEFF.

This clone was seen a handful of times. The chain employs TRBV7-2 and TRBJ2-3; D could derive from TRBD1 or TRBD2 (5 bases each). CDR1 is SGHTA and CDR2 is FQGNSA in the germline V gene. This CDR3 is built from 13 residues. Trimming took off 1 base at V and 9 bases at J, with 11 bases between the two ends. In DNA, the CDR3 is TGTGCCAGCAGCTTAGACGGGGCCCAGACGCAGTATTTT. Protein sequence: CASSLDGAQTQYF.

Only one count was recorded for this clone. The genes are TRBV9 and TRBJ2-1; TRBD1 matches 8 bases. CDR3 length equals 15 residues. Germline V lookup: CDR1 SGDLS, CDR2 YYNGEE. The V segment lost 0 bases and the J segment 7 bases; nucleotides outside the gene matches: 6. The CDR3 is CASSVVRTGYNEQFF. CDR3 in DNA: TGTGCCAGCAGCGTAGTTCGGACAGGGTATAATGAGCAGTTCTTC.